The rows below give T cell receptor beta chains drawn from one sample of a study of T cells in Graves' hyperthyroidism and ophthalmopathy. A single record per CDR3 protein comes from TCRdb applying MiXCR to the multiplex PCR reads. The table has roughly 530,000 distinct CDR3 sequences, roughly a sixth seen once; the top ten hold roughly 18%. Sequencing used blood. These TCRs come from a woman between 18 and 30 years old with Graves' ophthalmopathy. CDR3s include the opening cysteine and the closing phenylalanine or tryptophan. The order of the fields is V gene, D gene, clone size, J gene, CDR3 protein, CDR3 DNA. The D gene is left open where the match is weak. The size field is filled for only some rows; it gives once, few, many or a size class.

v_call: TRBV5-4
d_call: TRBD1
clone_size: .
j_call: TRBJ2-3
cdr3_aa: CASSETGTFSTDTQYF
cdr3_nt: TGTGCCAGCAGCGAGACAGGGACCTTTAGCACAGATACGCAGTATTTT

v_call: TRBV3-1
d_call: .
clone_size: many
j_call: TRBJ1-2
cdr3_aa: CASSPSGTKGYGYTF
cdr3_nt: TGTGCCAGCAGCCCATCCGGGACTAAGGGCTATGGCTACACCTTC

v_call: TRBV5-1
d_call: .
clone_size: .
j_call: TRBJ1-1
cdr3_aa: CASSRLGGQNTEAFF
cdr3_nt: TGCGCCAGCAGCCGCCTCGGGGGTCAGAACACTGAAGCTTTCTTT

v_call: TRBV7-2
d_call: .
clone_size: many
j_call: TRBJ1-2
cdr3_aa: CASSLDTGGGYTF
cdr3_nt: TGTGCCAGCAGCTTAGACACGGGGGGTGGCTACACCTTC

v_call: TRBV28
d_call: .
clone_size: many
j_call: TRBJ1-2
cdr3_aa: CASSSPGPVTQGYTF
cdr3_nt: TGTGCCAGCAGCTCACCGGGACCAGTCACGCAAGGCTACACCTTC

v_call: TRBV14
d_call: TRBD2
clone_size: few
j_call: TRBJ2-7
cdr3_aa: CASSQGPSGISSYEQYF
cdr3_nt: TGTGCCAGCAGCCAAGGCCCTAGCGGGATTTCGTCCTACGAGCAGTACTTC

v_call: TRBV20-1
d_call: .
clone_size: many
j_call: TRBJ2-7
cdr3_aa: CSAEGSGSYYEQYF
cdr3_nt: TGCAGTGCTGAGGGGTCCGGAAGCTACTACGAGCAGTACTTC

v_call: TRBV7-3
d_call: .
clone_size: .
j_call: TRBJ1-1
cdr3_aa: CASSLGSGHEAFF
cdr3_nt: TGTGCCAGCAGCTTGGGTTCAGGGCATGAAGCTTTCTTT

v_call: TRBV12-3/TRBV12-4
d_call: .
clone_size: many
j_call: TRBJ2-1
cdr3_aa: CASSLRQLGEQFF
cdr3_nt: TGTGCCAGCAGTTTAAGACAACTCGGAGAGCAGTTCTTC

v_call: TRBV2
d_call: TRBD2
clone_size: .
j_call: TRBJ2-1
cdr3_aa: CASRSAGVVSEQFF
cdr3_nt: TGTGCCAGCCGGTCGGCGGGAGTTGTCAGTGAGCAGTTCTTC

v_call: TRBV6-1
d_call: .
clone_size: many
j_call: TRBJ2-7
cdr3_aa: CASSEGTAGVDEQYF
cdr3_nt: TGTGCCAGCAGTGAAGGTACAGCGGGCGTGGACGAGCAGTACTTC

v_call: TRBV20-1
d_call: .
clone_size: many
j_call: TRBJ1-1
cdr3_aa: CSAESTVNTEAFF
cdr3_nt: TGCAGTGCCGAGAGCACAGTGAACACTGAAGCTTTCTTT

v_call: TRBV19
d_call: .
clone_size: .
j_call: TRBJ2-4
cdr3_aa: CASSIDRGNCDIQYF
cdr3_nt: TGTGCCAGTAGTATAGACCGGGGGAATTGCGACATTCAGTACTTC

v_call: TRBV12-5
d_call: .
clone_size: many
j_call: TRBJ2-5
cdr3_aa: CASGLVLGRGPPETQYF
cdr3_nt: TGTGCTAGTGGTTTGGTTCTCGGCAGGGGACCTCCAGAGACCCAGTACTTC